Each of the 31 T cell receptor beta chains below was sequenced from the same sample in a study of cytomegalovirus exposure and HLA in healthy donors. The PCR used 60 Vbeta and 13 Jbeta primers. TCRdb's copy holds only in-frame clones and misses some; the assay was immunoSEQ multiplex PCR. This listing includes some 72,000 clones. Sequenced sample: PBMCs. The source is a man under 40 in good health and CMV-seronegative.

The chain couples TRBV2 to TRBJ1-5; 8 positions match TRBD1. The CDR3 consists of 14 residues. Germline CDR1 SNHLY, CDR2 FYNNEI. V lost 8 bases and J lost 6; bases outside the gene matches: 9. CDR3 in DNA: TGTGCCAGCGTCTATACTCAGGGGGCTCAGCCCCAGCATTTT. Its protein product is CASVYTQGAQPQHF. Complete variable domain (other parts from reference TRBV2 and TRBJ1-5): EPEVTQTPSHQVTQMGQEVILRCVPISNHLYFYWYRQILGQKVEFLVSFYNNEISEKSEIFDDQFSVERPDGSNFTLKIRSTKLEDSAMYFCASVYTQGAQPQHFGDGTRLSIL.

Measured by frequency, this clone is medium-sized. This rearrangement joins TRBV6-5 to TRBJ1-1; 8 bases line up with TRBD1. Germline-derived CDR1 and CDR2 are MNHEY and SVGAGI. The CDR3 length is 14 residues. J gave up 4 bases and V 7 bases, and 8 bases lay outside the gene matches. The CDR3 reads CASIHRGEGTEAFF. As DNA, the CDR3 is TGTGCCAGCATCCACAGGGGGGAGGGCACTGAAGCTTTCTTT.

V and J are TRBV2 and TRBJ2-5, with TRBD2 as a possible D gene (5 bases). The CDR3 has 12 amino acids. Germline V lookup: CDR1 SNHLY, CDR2 FYNNEI. The V end was cut by 7 bases, the J end by 0 bases, with 6 bases between. CDR3 sequence: CASNSDQETQYF. The CDR3, as DNA: TGTGCCAGCAATAGCGACCAAGAGACCCAGTACTTC.

The V gene is TRBV2, the J gene TRBJ1-3; a weak D match, TRBD1 (6 bases). V shed 5 bases and J shed 4 bases, with 12 bases lying between them. Germline CDR1 reads SNHLY; CDR2 reads FYNNEI. The length of the CDR3 is 14 residues. CDR3 sequence (DNA): TGTGCCAGCAGTACACAGGGTCGGGGAAACACCATATATTTT. It yields the protein CASSTQGRGNTIYF.

The rearrangement joins TRBV5-6 to TRBJ1-4, with 7 bases matching TRBD1. The length of the CDR3 is 15 residues. Trimming removed 4 bases from V and 8 bases from J; junction bases left unmatched: 11. Per germline, CDR1 SGHDT and CDR2 YYEEEE. CDR3 sequence reads: CASSRRTGAREKLFF. The CDR3 nucleotides are TGTGCCAGCAGCAGGCGAACAGGGGCCAGGGAAAAACTGTTTTTT.

The chain carries TRBV7-2 and TRBJ2-3; D remains ambiguous. Per germline, CDR1 SGHTA and CDR2 FQGNSA. The CDR3 has 15 amino acids. V lost 3 bases, J lost 6 bases, and 16 bases lay in between. CDR3 coding DNA: TGTGCCAGCAGCTTTGGCATCCGAACAAATGATACGCAGTATTTT. Its protein is CASSFGIRTNDTQYF.

This chain links TRBV5-1 with TRBJ1-2, with 7 bases identical to TRBD1. With 2 bases clipped from V and 2 bases from J, the junction kept 6 bases outside the gene matches. CDR1 and CDR2 from the germline V gene are SGHRS and YFSETQ. The CDR3 runs to 15 residues. The CDR3 sequence: CASSLSGTVNYGYTF. Written as DNA, the CDR3 is TGCGCCAGCAGCTTATCCGGGACAGTAAACTATGGCTACACCTTC.

J is TRBJ2-7 and V is TRBV6-1; 10 bases align to TRBD2. Unmatched junction bases numbered 8, after V lost 5 bases and J lost 4 bases. This CDR3 contains 15 residues. The germline V gene has CDR1 MNHNS and CDR2 SASEGT. CDR3 nucleotides: TGTGCCAGCAGTAGGTTGGGGACTAGCGCGTACGAGCAGTACTTC. Encoded protein: CASSRLGTSAYEQYF.

The rearrangement joins TRBV27 to TRBJ1-4; 9 bases agree with TRBD1. This CDR3 has 16 residues. CDR1 and CDR2 (germline): MNHEY, SMNVEV (reference sequence). The junction had 8 bases not matched to a gene; V was cut back by 7 bases and J by 2 bases. CDR3 DNA sequence: TGTGCCAGCAAACTACAGGGGGCAGGGACTAATGAAAAACTGTTTTTT. Translation: CASKLQGAGTNEKLFF.

The chain joins TRBV7-9 to TRBJ1-1; weak D call: TRBD1 (6 bases). With 0 bases removed from V and 11 bases from J, the gap between germline ends came to 16 bases. From germline, CDR1 is SEHNR and CDR2 FQNEAQ (reference sequence). This CDR3 is 14 amino acids long. The CDR3 coding sequence is TGTGCCAGCAGCTTAGCGAGGCAGGGGAGTAGGGCTTTCTTT. This encodes CASSLARQGSRAFF.

V and J are TRBV29-1 and TRBJ2-7; the D gene is possibly TRBD1 (5 bases). Looked up from germline, CDR1 is SQVTM and CDR2 is ANQGSEA. The CDR3 has 14 residues. V was pared by 4 bases and J by 0 bases, with 13 bases between. CDR3 protein: CSVGDSSFSYEQYF. The CDR3 nucleotides read TGCAGCGTTGGTGACAGTTCCTTCTCCTACGAGCAGTACTTC.

This sequence joins TRBV19 and TRBJ1-2; possibly TRBD1 for D (6 bases). This CDR3 is 15 amino acids long. Germline CDR1 reads LNHDA; CDR2 reads SQIVND (reference sequence). The V gene lost 4 bases and the J gene lost 5 bases, with 17 bases spanning the gap. CDR3 sequence: CASSTGNRELYGYTF. CDR3 DNA: TGTGCCAGTAGTACCGGGAACAGGGAGCTTTATGGCTACACCTTC.

The chain combines TRBV5-1 with TRBJ2-7; a weak D match, TRBD1 (6 bases). V was clipped by 4 bases and J by 4 bases, with 18 bases between them. There are 15 residues in the CDR3. Germline V CDR1 and CDR2: SGHRS, YFSETQ. CDR3 protein: CASSRLTGGLYEQYF. The CDR3 DNA follows: TGCGCCAGCAGCCGGCTGACAGGAGGACTTTACGAGCAGTACTTC.

This chain uses TRBV18 with TRBJ2-7, with D possibly matching TRBD2 (6 bases). CDR1 KGHSH and CDR2 LQKENI come from the germline V gene. The V end lost 0 bases, the J end lost 5 bases, and 14 bases lay between the germline ends. The CDR3 is made up of 15 amino acids. CDR3 nucleotide sequence: TGTGCCAGCTCACCACCAAACGCGGGGAGCCACGAGCAGTACTTC. It codes for CASSPPNAGSHEQYF.

The rearrangement uses TRBV29-1 and TRBJ1-5; 7 bases are a match to TRBD1. The germline V gene has CDR1 SQVTM and CDR2 ANQGSEA. Trimming took 7 bases from V and 5 from J; bases not matched to a gene: 8. The CDR3 contains 13 residues. Here the CDR3 reads CSASKGAYQPQHF. In DNA form, the CDR3 reads TGCAGCGCATCGAAGGGGGCATATCAGCCCCAGCATTTT.

This chain connects TRBV29-1 to TRBJ1-1; no firm D call. CDR1 and CDR2 (germline): SQVTM, ANQGSEA. The CDR3 has 15 residues. V lost 7 bases, J lost 11 bases, and 29 bases lay in between. The CDR3 region has the DNA TGCAGCGAACAGACGCATGCGGAAGGGAGCGGAATGGCTTTCTTT. This sequence encodes CSEQTHAEGSGMAFF.

The chain joins TRBV5-1 to TRBJ2-7; TRBD1 aligns across 9 bases. The length of the CDR3 is 14 residues. V gave up 7 bases and J gave up 0 bases; unmatched junction bases: 5. The germline gives CDR1 SGHRS, CDR2 YFSETQ. CDR3 in DNA: TGCGCCAGCGGGGGACAGGGAGTCTCCTACGAGCAGTACTTC. Amino acid sequence: CASGGQGVSYEQYF.

This chain links TRBV5-1 with TRBJ1-2; tentative D call: TRBD1 (5 bases). Germline assignment: CDR1 SGHRS and CDR2 YFSETQ. The V end lost 0 bases, the J end lost 0 bases, and 9 bases lay between the germline ends. The CDR3 loop spans 15 amino acids. The CDR3 bases are TGCGCCAGCAGCTTGGAACCGGGGGCTAACTATGGCTACACCTTC. It codes for CASSLEPGANYGYTF. Full variable domain (outside the CDR3, taken from reference TRBV5-1 and TRBJ1-2): KAGVTQTPRYLIKTRGQQVTLSCSPISGHRSVSWYQQTPGQGLQFLFEYFSETQRNKGNFPGRFSGRQFSNSRSEMNVSTLELGDSALYLCASSLEPGANYGYTFGSGTRLTVV.

The chain employs TRBV15 and TRBJ2-7; TRBD2 agrees at 9 bases. The junction had 9 bases not matched to a gene; V was cut back by 8 bases and J by 1 base. Looked up from germline, CDR1 is LNHNV and CDR2 is YYDKDF (reference sequence). The CDR3 length is 15 residues. The CDR3, as DNA: TGTGCCACCTCAATAGCGGGAGAGGGATCCTACGAGCAGTACTTC. It is translated as CATSIAGEGSYEQYF. Variable domain in full (rest from reference TRBV15 and TRBJ2-7): DAMVIQNPRYQVTQFGKPVTLSCSQTLNHNVMYWYQQKSSQAPKLLFHYYDKDFNNEADTPDNFQSRRPNTSFCFLDIRSPGLGDTAMYLCATSIAGEGSYEQYFGPGTRLTVT.

The chain recombines TRBV28 with TRBJ1-5, with D possibly matching TRBD1 (5 bases). Germline lookup yields CDR1 MDHEN and CDR2 SYDVKM. Trimming shortened V by 10 bases and J by 1 base, and 23 bases separated the two germline ends. The CDR3 runs 17 residues. CDR3 DNA sequence: TGTGCCACATGGGGGAGGGGACGTTTATTCAGCAATCAGCCCCAGCATTTT. Amino acid sequence: CATWGRGRLFSNQPQHF.

The chain has TRBV5-4 and TRBJ1-1, with D unresolved. V lost 0 bases, J lost 7 bases, and 7 bases lay in between. CDR1 and CDR2 (germline): SGHNT, YYREEE (reference sequence). The CDR3 covers 12 residues. The CDR3 region is CASSLAEGEAFF. CDR3 DNA: TGTGCCAGCAGCTTGGCGGAGGGTGAAGCTTTCTTT.

The J gene is TRBJ2-3, the V gene TRBV10-3, with D possibly being TRBD2 (6 bases). Trimming took off 11 bases at V and 5 bases at J, with 23 bases between the two ends. Germline CDR1 ENHRY, CDR2 SYGVKD. This CDR3 has 15 amino acids. In DNA, the CDR3 is TGTGCCGCCATCAGTGACGGTGGGAGGAAAGATACGCAGTATTTT. Translation: CAAISDGGRKDTQYF.

The V call is TRBV6-1, the J call TRBJ2-1, with a weak D call TRBD1 (5 bases). The CDR3 runs to 17 residues. Germline values: CDR1 MNHNS, CDR2 SASEGT. The V and J ends lost 4 bases and 0 bases respectively, with 16 bases between them. This CDR3 is CASSGRITGSSYNEQFF. In DNA, the CDR3 is TGTGCCAGCAGTGGACGTATCACAGGCAGCTCCTACAATGAGCAGTTCTTC.

The V gene is TRBV9, the J gene TRBJ2-7, with TRBD1 matching over 9 bases. The CDR3 loop spans 15 amino acids. V lost 3 bases to trimming and J lost 5 bases; unmatched junction nucleotides: 9. Germline lookup yields CDR1 SGDLS and CDR2 YYNGEE. CDR3 in amino acids: CASSAHGDRDDEQYF. In DNA form, the CDR3 reads TGTGCCAGCAGCGCCCATGGGGACAGGGACGACGAGCAGTACTTC. The full variable domain, rest sourced from reference TRBV9 and TRBJ2-7, is DSGVTQTPKHLITATGQRVTLRCSPRSGDLSVYWYQQSLDQGLQFLIQYYNGEERAKGNILERFSAQQFPDLHSELNLSSLELGDSALYFCASSAHGDRDDEQYFGPGTRLTVT.

The CDR3, as DNA: TGTGCCAGCAACTACCGGGGGGCAGGATCCTACGAGCAGTACTTC. Translated: CASNYRGAGSYEQYF. This sequence joins TRBV6-5 and TRBJ2-7, with a possible D match to TRBD2 (7 bases). The CDR3 extends over 15 amino acids. The V gene's germline CDR1 is MNHEY and CDR2 SVGAGI. The V and J ends lost 7 bases and 1 base respectively, with 17 bases between them.

The J gene is TRBJ2-1, the V gene TRBV9, with unresolved D. With 0 bases removed from V and 8 bases from J, the gap between germline ends came to 12 bases. The CDR3 covers 14 residues. Germline-derived CDR1 and CDR2 are SGDLS and YYNGEE. The CDR3 DNA follows: TGTGCCAGCAGCGTAGGGGTCAGACTCTATGAGCAGTTCTTC. Encoded protein: CASSVGVRLYEQFF.

The rearrangement links TRBV19 to TRBJ2-5; D unresolved. Germline CDR1 LNHDA, CDR2 SQIVND (reference sequence). Trimming took 5 bases from V and 1 from J, leaving 11 bases between them. CDR3 length: 14 residues. DNA for the CDR3: TGTGCCAGTAGTCTGAGGCTACTCCAAGAGACCCAGTACTTC. Amino acid sequence: CASSLRLLQETQYF.

The chain employs TRBV6-1 and TRBJ1-5; 11 nucleotides align to TRBD1. V trimming: 4 bases; J trimming: 7 bases; junction bases outside the gene matches: 6. The CDR3 contains 15 residues. Germline CDR1 and CDR2: MNHNS and SASEGT. CDR3 in amino acids: CASSAGQGARQPQHF. The CDR3 DNA follows: TGTGCCAGCAGTGCAGGACAGGGGGCGCGGCAGCCCCAGCATTTT.

The J gene is TRBJ1-2, the V gene TRBV6-5; a possible D gene is TRBD1 (6 bases). Germline V gene lookup returns CDR1 MNHEY and CDR2 SVGAGI. With 9 bases removed from V and 8 bases from J, the gap between germline ends came to 22 bases. The CDR3 totals 14 residues. The CDR3 DNA reads as TGTGCCAGTTTTAACGGGGGGGCTACGTGGGGCTACACCTTC. Its translation: CASFNGGATWGYTF.

Written as DNA, the CDR3 is TGTGCCAGCAGTTTAGTGGGGGCGGGCTATGGCTACACCTTC. Its protein product is CASSLVGAGYGYTF. The chain employs TRBV28 and TRBJ1-2; D might be TRBD1 (6 bases). The ends were cut back, 2 bases at V and 4 bases at J, with 11 bases in the middle. Germline V gives CDR1 MDHEN, CDR2 SYDVKM. This CDR3 region has 14 residues.

This chain joins TRBV9 and TRBJ2-2, with 7 bases lining up with TRBD1. The CDR3 loop spans 15 amino acids. The V segment lost 5 bases and the J segment 4 bases; nucleotides outside the gene matches: 8. Germline lookup yields CDR1 SGDLS and CDR2 YYNGEE. The CDR3 nucleotides are TGTGCCAGCAGTACAACCAGGGGGACCACCGGGGAGCTGTTTTTT. Translated: CASSTTRGTTGELFF.